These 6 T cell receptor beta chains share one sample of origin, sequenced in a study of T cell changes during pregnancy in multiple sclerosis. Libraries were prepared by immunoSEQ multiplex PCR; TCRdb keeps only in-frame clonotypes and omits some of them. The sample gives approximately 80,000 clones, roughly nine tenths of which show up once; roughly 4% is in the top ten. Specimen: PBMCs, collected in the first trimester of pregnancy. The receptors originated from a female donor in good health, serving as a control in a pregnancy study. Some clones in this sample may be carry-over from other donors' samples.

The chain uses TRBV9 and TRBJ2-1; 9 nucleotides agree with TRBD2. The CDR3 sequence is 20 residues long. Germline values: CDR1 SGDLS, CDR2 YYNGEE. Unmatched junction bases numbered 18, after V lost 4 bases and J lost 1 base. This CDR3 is CASSPKALAGFSYSYNEQFF. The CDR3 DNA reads TGTGCCAGCAGCCCTAAGGCCCTAGCGGGATTTTCGTATTCCTACAATGAGCAGTTCTTC.

As DNA, the CDR3 is TGTGCCAGCTCACTAGCGACCGGGGAGCTGTTTTTT. Protein sequence: CASSLATGELFF. This chain connects TRBV6-6 to TRBJ2-2; 7 positions match TRBD2. Germline CDR1 MNHNY, CDR2 SVGAGI (reference sequence). V lost 8 bases to trimming and J lost 5 bases; unmatched junction nucleotides: 2. The CDR3 runs 12 residues.

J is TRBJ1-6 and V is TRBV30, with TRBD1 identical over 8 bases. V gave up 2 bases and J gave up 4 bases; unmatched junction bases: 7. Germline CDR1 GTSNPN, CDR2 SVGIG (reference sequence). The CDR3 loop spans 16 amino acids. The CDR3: CAWSPPQGAYNSPLHF. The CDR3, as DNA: TGTGCCTGGAGTCCCCCCCAGGGGGCTTATAATTCACCCCTCCACTTT.

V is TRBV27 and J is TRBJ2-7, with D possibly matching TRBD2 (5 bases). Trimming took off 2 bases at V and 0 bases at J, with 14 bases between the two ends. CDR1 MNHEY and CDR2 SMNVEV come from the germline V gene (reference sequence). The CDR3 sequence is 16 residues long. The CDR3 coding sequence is TGTGCCAGCAGTTTAACGGTCCAGCGGACCTCCTACGAGCAGTACTTC. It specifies CASSLTVQRTSYEQYF.

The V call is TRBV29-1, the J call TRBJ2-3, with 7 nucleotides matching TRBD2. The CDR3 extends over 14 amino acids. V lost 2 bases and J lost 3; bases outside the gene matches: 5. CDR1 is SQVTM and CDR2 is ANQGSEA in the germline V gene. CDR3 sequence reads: CSVESSGETDTQYF. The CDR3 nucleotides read TGCAGCGTTGAATCAAGCGGGGAAACAGATACGCAGTATTTT.

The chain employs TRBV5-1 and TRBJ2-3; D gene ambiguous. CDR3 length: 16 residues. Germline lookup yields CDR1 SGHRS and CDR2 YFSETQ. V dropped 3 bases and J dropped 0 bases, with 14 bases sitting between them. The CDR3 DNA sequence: TGCGCCAGCAGCTCAACTCTAGGCCTCAGCACAGATACGCAGTATTTT. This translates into CASSSTLGLSTDTQYF.